This TCR beta chain emerged from a study of T cell responses to AZD1222 COVID-19 vaccine. Overall study findings and caveats: Nearly half of unique spike-specific TCRs reportedly avoided B.1.351 and B.1.1.7 mutated regions. Seropositive AZD1222 recipients at baseline numbered only five or six. Donors were chiefly white British, with a greater number of females, and clonal diversity was perhaps underestimated. The breadth and depth of Spike-specific TCRs increased once two AZD1222 doses had been given.

Generated by immunoSEQ multiplex PCR, the TCRdb table keeps only in-frame clones and is missing some. The repertoire consists of some 180,000 clones, with roughly 92% occurring once and the leading ten covering 1.5% to 2%. Note on this clone: Its antigen is currently unknown.

Specimen: peripheral blood, collected on day 0 of AZD1222 vaccination. The source is an adult in good health.

The CDR3 region is CAWKQTIYNSPLHF. In nucleotides, the CDR3 is TGTGCCTGGAAACAGACAATCTATAATTCACCCCTCCACTTT. The chain joins TRBV30 to TRBJ1-6; D gene uncertain. Germline V gene lookup returns CDR1 GTSNPN and CDR2 SVGIG (reference sequence). The V end lost 4 bases, the J end lost 3 bases, and 10 bases lay between the germline ends. The CDR3 extends over 14 amino acids.